A single T cell receptor (beta chain) is shown here with its context. Its antigen is still unknown. Sequencing of the DNA from cultured CD4+ T cells was carried out with the Oncomine TCR Beta short-read assay. TCRdb processed the PCR reads anew with MiXCR; each CDR3 protein has one entry. Of over 15,000 distinct CDR3 sequences listed, about four fifths are singletons. The sample originates from a study of vaccination and CD4 T cells after COVID-19. Across the whole study: The study drew post-COVID samples a median 101 days after diagnosis (range 35 to 161).

Treatment meaning: roughly 10-day PBMC culture with coronavirus spike peptide pools or control peptides (ViraFEST assay). From negative nucleocapsid antibodies before and after vaccination, healthy vaccine recipients were shown to have had no prior SARS-CoV-2 infection. The CDR3 is made up of 15 amino acids. Germline V gene sequence: CDR1 LNHDA, CDR2 SQIVND (reference sequence). The V gene lost 7 bases and the J gene lost 5 bases, with 18 bases spanning the gap. The sample in question was CD4+ T cells from blood, cultured in vitro, obtained after SARS-CoV-2 vaccination. This chain links TRBV19 with TRBJ1-5, with a weak D call TRBD1 (6 bases). The receptor's source is a human donor who received a COVID-19 vaccine. CDR3: CASIYRQGSDQPQHF. CDR3 coding DNA: TGTGCCAGTATTTATAGGCAGGGGTCGGATCAGCCCCAGCATTTT.